One sample yielded the 24 T cell receptor beta chains listed below, sequenced in a study of beta chain features in type 1 diabetes. General study results and limits: In every one of the four CD4+ subsets, TCRB CDR3s were moderately but significantly shorter in Type 1 diabetes patients.

The sequenced template was cDNA made from the entire isolated RNA. Profiled with immunoSEQ multiplex PCR; TCRdb holds only in-frame clones, not every one. Of some 700,000 clones listed, 13% were seen once; the top ten hold about 0.02%. Antigen specificity for these receptors is unknown. Sequencing input: naive CD4+ T cells from blood. Receptor source: a man in his late teens or twenties with type 1 diabetes.

The chain has TRBV7-9 and TRBJ1-2; D is possibly TRBD1 (6 bases). Per the germline V gene, CDR1 is SEHNR and CDR2 is FQNEAQ (reference sequence). This CDR3 region has 13 residues. The ends were cut back, 5 bases at V and 8 bases at J, with 15 bases in the middle. For the CDR3, the DNA is TGTGCCAGCAGCCCTGCAGGGGTATGGGGCTACACCTTC. Its protein product is CASSPAGVWGYTF.

This clone was picked up a small number of times. The V gene is TRBV7-9, the J gene TRBJ2-1; maybe TRBD2 (6 bases). Germline V gene sequence: CDR1 SEHNR, CDR2 FQNEAQ (reference sequence). Trimming shortened V by 1 base and J by 10 bases, and 20 bases separated the two germline ends. The CDR3 covers 16 residues. CDR3 amino acids: CASSLGPGGEGYEQFF. Here the CDR3 DNA reads TGTGCCAGCAGCTTAGGCCCCGGAGGGGAAGGATACGAGCAGTTCTTC.

The chain uses TRBV11-2 and TRBJ2-5; D remains unclear. The CDR3 totals 11 residues. Germline CDR1 reads SGHAT; CDR2 reads FQNNGV. Trimming cost V 5 bases and J 8 bases, with 9 bases left between them. The CDR3 DNA follows: TGTGCCAGCAGCGGTAACCCAACCCAGTACTTC. Translating gives CASSGNPTQYF.

This clone was observed a handful of times. The chain uses TRBV18 and TRBJ1-5; the match to TRBD1 covers 11 bases. Germline values: CDR1 KGHSH, CDR2 LQKENI. V shed 0 bases and J 7 bases; nucleotides not matched to a gene: 5. This CDR3 region has 16 residues. The CDR3 DNA is TGTGCCAGCTCACCACCGGGACAGGGGGGAGGACAGCCCCAGCATTTT. Translation: CASSPPGQGGGQPQHF.

The V call is TRBV18, the J call TRBJ1-1; TRBD1 is a possible D gene (6 bases). Germline V gene sequence: CDR1 KGHSH, CDR2 LQKENI. The CDR3 sequence is 13 residues long. V was cut by 6 bases and J by 4 bases, with 12 bases left in between. CDR3 protein: CASSPDRGTEAFF. CDR3 sequence (DNA): TGTGCCAGCTCTCCGGACAGAGGCACTGAAGCTTTCTTT.

The genes are TRBV5-1 and TRBJ2-5; 12 nucleotides match TRBD2. The junction had 2 bases not matched to a gene; V was cut back by 3 bases and J by 2 bases. The CDR3 consists of 15 residues. Germline CDR1 is SGHRS and CDR2 is YFSETQ. The CDR3: CASSWGTSGQETQYF. CDR3 nucleotides: TGCGCCAGCAGCTGGGGGACTAGCGGGCAAGAGACCCAGTACTTC. Full variable domain (remainder filled in from reference TRBV5-1 and TRBJ2-5): KAGVTQTPRYLIKTRGQQVTLSCSPISGHRSVSWYQQTPGQGLQFLFEYFSETQRNKGNFPGRFSGRQFSNSRSEMNVSTLELGDSALYLCASSWGTSGQETQYFGPGTRLLVL.

V usage is TRBV30 and J usage is TRBJ2-7, with TRBD2 as a possible D gene (6 bases). Trimming left V 4 bases short and J 0 bases short, with 10 bases between. Germline CDR1 and CDR2: GTSNPN and SVGIG (reference sequence). The CDR3 totals 13 residues. CDR3: CAWTGTHSYEQYF. DNA of the CDR3: TGTGCCTGGACAGGGACTCACTCCTACGAGCAGTACTTC.

The chain is built from TRBV5-1 and TRBJ1-6; 10 bases line up with TRBD1. In germline, CDR1 is SGHRS, CDR2 YFSETQ. Trimming cost V 6 bases and J 8 bases; bases outside gene matches: 5. The CDR3 sequence is 14 residues long. CDR3 DNA sequence: TGCGCCAGCACCCCTGGACAGGGGGATTCACCCCTCCACTTT. This sequence encodes CASTPGQGDSPLHF.

V gene TRBV19 combines with J gene TRBJ1-1; weak D call: TRBD1 (5 bases). The germline gives CDR1 LNHDA, CDR2 SQIVND (reference sequence). The CDR3 totals 13 residues. Trimming shortened V by 5 bases and J by 1 base, and 8 bases separated the two germline ends. The CDR3 here is CASSQGRNTEAFF. DNA for the CDR3: TGTGCCAGTAGTCAGGGAAGGAACACTGAAGCTTTCTTT.

This CDR3 reads CASSRRLGGNEQFF. CDR3 sequence (DNA): TGTGCCAGCAGTAGGCGCCTCGGGGGTAATGAGCAGTTCTTC. The genes are TRBV6-5 and TRBJ2-1; a possible D gene is TRBD2 (6 bases). CDR3 length: 14 amino acids. Per germline, CDR1 MNHEY and CDR2 SVGAGI. V was trimmed by 5 bases and J by 7 bases, leaving 15 bases between them.

This clone was recorded a few times. The V and J genes are TRBV2 and TRBJ1-5; tentative D call: TRBD1 (5 bases). The CDR3 consists of 14 residues. The V end lost 2 bases, the J end lost 8 bases, and 13 bases lay between the germline ends. The germline V gene encodes CDR1 SNHLY and CDR2 FYNNEI. The CDR3 region has the DNA TGTGCCAGCAGTGAATTGTGGGGCAGGGAGCCCCAGCATTTT. It encodes CASSELWGREPQHF.

This clone was detected a few times. The gene calls are TRBV7-9 and TRBJ2-1; maybe TRBD2 (7 bases). Germline CDR1 and CDR2: SEHNR and FQNEAQ (reference sequence). The ends were cut back, 5 bases at V and 6 bases at J, with 23 bases in the middle. The CDR3 consists of 17 residues. The CDR3 nucleotides are TGTGCCAGCAGCCACAGGGAGGTGCGGGGGCCCCCCAATGAGCAGTTCTTC. Its translation: CASSHREVRGPPNEQFF. The full variable domain, in which reference TRBV7-9 and TRBJ2-1 provide the parts outside the CDR3, is DTGVSQNPRHKITKRGQNVTFRCDPISEHNRLYWYRQTLGQGPEFLTYFQNEAQLEKSRLLSDRFSAERPKGSFSTLEIQRTEQGDSAMYLCASSHREVRGPPNEQFFGPGTRLTVL.

The chain joins TRBV5-1 to TRBJ2-6; a possible D gene is TRBD1 (6 bases). Germline V gives CDR1 SGHRS, CDR2 YFSETQ. Trimming removed 4 bases from V and 2 bases from J, with 13 bases in between. The CDR3 has 16 amino acids. In nucleotides, the CDR3 is TGCGCCAGCAGCGCACAGGGCGTGCCTGGGGCCAACGTCCTGACTTTC. Amino acid sequence: CASSAQGVPGANVLTF.

This clone was observed a few times. The CDR3 DNA reads as TGTGCCAGCAGCTTCTACAGGGCTGGGGCCAACGTCCTGACTTTC. Translation gives CASSFYRAGANVLTF. This chain links TRBV7-9 with TRBJ2-6, with a weak D call TRBD1 (6 bases). The V gene lost 3 bases and the J gene lost 2 bases, with 8 bases spanning the gap. The germline V gene encodes CDR1 SEHNR and CDR2 FQNEAQ (reference sequence). The CDR3 is made up of 15 amino acids.

This clone was counted between two and nine times. The gene calls are TRBV30 and TRBJ2-5; unclear D gene. The CDR3 has 14 amino acids. Germline assignment: CDR1 GTSNPN and CDR2 SVGIG (reference sequence). V was cut by 4 bases and J by 2 bases, with 14 bases left in between. The CDR3 is CAWTGQAIQETQYF. CDR3 in DNA: TGTGCCTGGACCGGTCAGGCGATACAAGAGACCCAGTACTTC.

The V call is TRBV19, the J call TRBJ2-3, with 9 bases fitting TRBD1. The CDR3 sequence is 14 residues long. J lost 5 bases, V lost 6 bases, and 6 bases had no gene match. Germline lookup yields CDR1 LNHDA and CDR2 SQIVND (reference sequence). DNA for the CDR3: TGTGCCAGTAGGGACAGGGGTGGGGTAGATACGCAGTATTTT. Protein: CASRDRGGVDTQYF.

Only a few counts were recorded for this clone. J is TRBJ2-5 and V is TRBV7-3; no definite D call. V lost 5 bases to trimming and J lost 4 bases, with 8 bases between them. The CDR3 has 12 residues. CDR1 is SGHTA and CDR2 is FQGTGA in the germline V gene. CDR3 protein: CASSRPGETQYF. The CDR3 DNA reads TGTGCCAGCAGCCGACCAGGAGAGACCCAGTACTTC.

This clone was recorded a few times. The rearrangement uses TRBV6-1 and TRBJ1-5; D remains ambiguous. Germline assignment: CDR1 MNHNS and CDR2 SASEGT. Trimming removed 4 bases from V and 8 bases from J, with 18 bases in between. The CDR3 runs 15 residues. The CDR3 protein is CASSGVAAEIEPQHF. The DNA of the CDR3 is TGTGCCAGCAGTGGCGTCGCAGCCGAAATCGAGCCCCAGCATTTT.

This clone has only a few counts. The chain links TRBV4-1 to TRBJ1-5, with D maybe TRBD1 (6 bases). The CDR3 has 17 amino acids. CDR1 MGHRA and CDR2 YSYEKL come from the germline V gene. The V end lost 2 bases, the J end lost 0 bases, and 14 bases lay between the germline ends. CDR3 in DNA: TGCGCCAGCAGCCAACCGGGGACAATTACTAGCAATCAGCCCCAGCATTTT. Its translation: CASSQPGTITSNQPQHF.

There are a few counts of this clone. The J gene is TRBJ2-2, the V gene TRBV7-6; 8 nucleotides line up with TRBD2. CDR1 SGHVS and CDR2 FNYEAQ come from the germline V gene. CDR3 length: 16 amino acids. The J segment lost 1 base and the V segment lost 0 bases, leaving 1 base of the junction unmatched. As DNA, the CDR3 is TGTGCCAGCAGCTTAGCCAGCGGGGGGAACACCGGGGAGCTGTTTTTT. Its protein is CASSLASGGNTGELFF.

This clone came up a few times. The sample carries other DNA sequences with the same CDR3. This chain links TRBV30 with TRBJ2-1; D remains ambiguous. Germline CDR1 reads GTSNPN; CDR2 reads SVGIG (reference sequence). The CDR3 contains 14 residues. V shed 4 bases and J shed 0 bases, with 10 bases lying between them. CDR3 sequence reads: CAWIPGSSYNEQFF. DNA of the CDR3: TGTGCCTGGATACCCGGTAGCTCCTACAATGAGCAGTTCTTC.

V and J are TRBV11-3 and TRBJ2-7; 7 nucleotides agree with TRBD2. Unmatched junction bases numbered 6, after V lost 4 bases and J lost 12 bases. The CDR3 runs 11 residues. Germline loops: CDR1 SGHNT, CDR2 YENEEA. The CDR3 bases are TGTGCCAGCAGCTCGGGGGGATCATGGTACTTC. Translation: CASSSGGSWYF. Full variable domain (remainder filled in from reference TRBV11-3 and TRBJ2-7): EAGVVQSPRYKIIEKKQPVAFWCNPISGHNTLYWYLQNLGQGPELLIRYENEEAVDDSQLPKDRFSAERLKGVDSTLKIQPAELGDSAVYLCASSSGGSWYFGPGTRLTVT.

The genes are TRBV5-4 and TRBJ1-2; D ambiguous. The CDR3 sequence is 16 residues long. Germline values: CDR1 SGHNT, CDR2 YYREEE (reference sequence). V lost 0 bases, J lost 7 bases, and 19 bases lay in between. CDR3: CASSLEAHLGSGGYTF. Written as DNA, the CDR3 is TGTGCCAGCAGCTTGGAGGCCCATCTGGGGTCTGGTGGCTACACCTTC.

The V gene is TRBV7-9, the J gene TRBJ1-2; D unresolved. The CDR3 length is 12 residues. V was shortened by 4 bases and J by 6 bases, with 9 bases between the two germline ends. Germline values: CDR1 SEHNR, CDR2 FQNEAQ (reference sequence). The CDR3 reads CASSSWMDGYTF. Here the CDR3 DNA reads TGTGCCAGCAGCTCGTGGATGGATGGCTACACCTTC.